The T cell receptor beta chain described here comes from a study of monozygotic twins with inflammatory bowel disease. Study conclusions and caveats: The analysis yielded no support for one strong signal or clonotype associated with IBD.

RNA in its total form was extracted from whole blood, and T cells were not sorted. UMIs bearing a 6-nucleotide sample barcode were added through template switching. Following a re-call of the 5' RACE reads, TCRdb has one entry per CDR3 protein and lacks DNA. The sample totals a few hundred thousand distinct CDR3 sequences; its top ten clones hold 2.4%. To note about this clonotype: As yet, its antigen is unknown.

Sequencing input: blood. This receptor was identified in a human donor with ulcerative colitis or Crohn's disease, or a healthy co-twin of an affected twin (not recorded which).

CDR3 sequence reads: CSVNVGSNQPQHF. The chain uses TRBV20-1 and TRBJ1-5. Looked up from germline, CDR1 is DFQATT and CDR2 is SNEGSKA (reference sequence). This CDR3 is 13 amino acids long.